The 28 T cell receptor beta chains in this list originate from one sample, sequenced in a study of blood T cell repertoires in COVID-19 (dated by TCRdb to the early 2020s). Library preparation employed the immunoSEQ multiplex PCR assay. In TCRdb, the immuneACCESS table is reduced to in-frame sequences with V and J assigned. These tables do not hold every clone; where another copy was compared, an unresolved V gene accounts for under half, and the others remain unexplained. The sample table shows 70,000 to 90,000 clones, and around nine tenths are seen once. The ten biggest clones cover 5.5% to 7% of the sample. The specimen was peripheral blood. The receptors stem from a man aged 80 or over with COVID-19, enrolled during active disease.

The chain joins TRBV28 to TRBJ2-5; 8 bases line up with TRBD1. Germline CDR1 reads MDHEN; CDR2 reads SYDVKM. The CDR3 is made up of 12 amino acids. Trimming took 6 bases from V and 9 from J; bases not matched to a gene: 6. The CDR3 DNA sequence: TGTGCCAGCAGAGGGACAGGCGTTTCCCAGTACTTC. Its translation: CASRGTGVSQYF. Looking up the rest from reference TRBV28 and TRBJ2-5 gives the full variable domain: DVKVTQSSRYLVKRTGEKVFLECVQDMDHENMFWYRQDPGLGLRLIYFSYDVKMKEKGDIPEGYSVSREKKERFSLILESASTNQTSMYLCASRGTGVSQYFGPGTRLLVL.

The CDR3 here is CASRSGTGPDTQYF. CDR3 bases: TGCGCCAGCCGCTCCGGGACAGGGCCCGATACGCAGTATTTT. The chain carries TRBV5-1 and TRBJ2-3; 9 bases align to TRBD1. After removal of 7 bases from V and 6 bases from J, the junction contained 9 bases not matched to a gene. CDR1 is SGHRS and CDR2 is YFSETQ in the germline V gene. This CDR3 has 14 residues.

V and J are TRBV5-1 and TRBJ1-2; weak D call: TRBD1 (5 bases). The V and J ends lost 3 bases and 8 bases respectively, with 20 bases between them. The CDR3 runs 15 residues. CDR1 and CDR2 from the germline V gene are SGHRS and YFSETQ. Here the CDR3 reads CASSSRVGGALGYTF. The DNA for the CDR3 is TGCGCCAGCAGCTCACGAGTCGGGGGTGCCCTCGGCTACACCTTC.

The rearrangement uses TRBV7-3 and TRBJ1-1; D call uncertain. This CDR3 comprises 13 residues. Germline CDR1 reads SGHTA; CDR2 reads FQGTGA. Trimming left V 4 bases short and J 3 bases short, with 9 bases between. CDR3 nucleotide sequence: TGTGCCAGCAGCTCCAGCGGGGACACTGAAGCTTTCTTT. Amino acid sequence: CASSSSGDTEAFF.

CDR3 loop: CASSQGQYSTDTQYF. The CDR3, as DNA: TGCGCCAGCAGCCAGGGACAGTATAGCACAGATACGCAGTATTTT. The chain has TRBV5-1 and TRBJ2-3; 7 bases line up with TRBD1. The CDR3 extends over 15 amino acids. Germline V gives CDR1 SGHRS, CDR2 YFSETQ. The V segment lost 4 bases and the J segment 0 bases; nucleotides outside the gene matches: 5.

The chain is built from TRBV7-2 and TRBJ1-2; the match to TRBD1 covers 10 bases. This CDR3 is built from 14 residues. Germline assignment: CDR1 SGHTA and CDR2 FQGNSA. Trimming cost V 4 bases and J 6 bases; bases outside gene matches: 5. The CDR3 protein is CASSWRTGGDGYTF. CDR3 DNA: TGTGCCAGCAGCTGGCGGACAGGGGGAGATGGCTACACCTTC. Drawing the rest from reference TRBV7-2 and TRBJ1-2, the complete variable domain is GAGVSQSPSNKVTEKGKDVELRCDPISGHTALYWYRQSLGQGLEFLIYFQGNSAPDKSGLPSDRFSAERTGGSVSTLTIQRTQQEDSAVYLCASSWRTGGDGYTFGSGTRLTVV.

This clone occurred a few times. The chain links TRBV19 to TRBJ1-6; 9 nucleotides line up with TRBD1. The CDR3 consists of 14 residues. Germline V gene data show CDR1 as LNHDA and CDR2 as SQIVND (reference sequence). The ends lost 3 bases at V and 7 bases at J; junction bases unmatched: 1. The CDR3 coding sequence is TGTGCCAGTAGTATGGGGACAGGGAATTCACCCCTCCACTTT. Protein: CASSMGTGNSPLHF.

The chain recombines TRBV7-6 with TRBJ1-1; D may be TRBD1 (5 bases). CDR1 and CDR2 (germline): SGHVS, FNYEAQ. The CDR3 totals 15 residues. The V gene lost 1 base and the J gene lost 10 bases, with 19 bases spanning the gap. The CDR3 reads CASSLDQGRGITAFF. CDR3 nucleotide sequence: TGTGCCAGCAGCTTAGATCAGGGCCGAGGTATTACAGCTTTCTTT.

This clone showed up just once. The J gene is TRBJ1-1, the V gene TRBV10-3; TRBD1 matches 8 bases. J gave up 5 bases and V 0 bases, and 2 bases lay outside the gene matches. This CDR3 has 14 residues. Germline CDR1 and CDR2: ENHRY and SYGVKD. CDR3 DNA: TGTGCCATCAGTGAGTCCAGGGGGCGTACTGAAGCTTTCTTT. This codes for CAISESRGRTEAFF.

This clone showed up just once. This chain connects TRBV11-2 to TRBJ1-4; D not certain. V was trimmed by 5 bases and J by 5 bases, leaving 15 bases between them. The CDR3 sequence is 15 residues long. Germline V gene data show CDR1 as SGHAT and CDR2 as FQNNGV. The CDR3 nucleotides read TGTGCCAGCAGCCCCCCCTCGGTGCGGAATGAAAAACTGTTTTTT. Translation gives CASSPPSVRNEKLFF.

The chain combines TRBV5-1 with TRBJ2-1; 10 bases line up with TRBD2. In germline, CDR1 is SGHRS, CDR2 YFSETQ. The CDR3 contains 15 residues. V dropped 2 bases and J dropped 4; count of bases not matched to a gene: 3. In DNA, the CDR3 is TGCGCCAGCAGCTTTAGCGGGGGGATTTACAATGAGCAGTTCTTC. It encodes CASSFSGGIYNEQFF.

V usage is TRBV7-3 and J usage is TRBJ2-2; a possible D gene is TRBD1 (5 bases). This CDR3 has 14 amino acids. Trimming pared 6 bases from V and 3 bases from J, leaving 11 bases between. The germline V gene has CDR1 SGHTA and CDR2 FQGTGA. CDR3 protein: CASRQDRDTGELFF. CDR3 nucleotides: TGTGCCAGCAGGCAAGACAGAGACACCGGGGAGCTGTTTTTT.

This clone was seen a handful of times. This CDR3 is also generated by other DNA sequences in the sample. This rearrangement joins TRBV6-5 to TRBJ2-2, with TRBD2 as a possible D gene (6 bases). The CDR3 has 14 amino acids. Germline CDR1 and CDR2: MNHEY and SVGAGI. Trimming cost V 6 bases and J 3 bases, with 11 bases left between them. The CDR3: CASRRDSYTGELFF. The CDR3 bases are TGTGCCAGCAGAAGGGACTCCTACACCGGGGAGCTGTTTTTT.

The count of this clone is one. This chain connects TRBV6-2 or TRBV6-3 to TRBJ2-7, with D maybe TRBD2 (5 bases). Germline CDR1 is MNHEY and CDR2 is SVGEGT. Trimming left V 5 bases short and J 1 base short, with 15 bases between. This CDR3 is 15 amino acids long. For the CDR3, the DNA is TGTGCCAGCAGTCTCTCAGGACTCATATCCTACGAGCAGTACTTC. The encoded protein is CASSLSGLISYEQYF.

The V gene is TRBV6-2 or TRBV6-3, the J gene TRBJ2-6; TRBD1 agrees at 9 bases. Germline V lookup: CDR1 MNHEY, CDR2 SVGEGT. Trimming removed 7 bases from V and 2 bases from J; junction bases left unmatched: 9. The CDR3 is 17 residues long. The CDR3 is CASTPDRGSAGANVLTF. CDR3 nucleotide sequence: TGTGCCAGCACCCCGGACAGGGGTTCAGCTGGGGCCAACGTCCTGACTTTC.

This clone was observed a single time. The rearrangement joins TRBV4-3 to TRBJ1-1, with 12 bases identical to TRBD1. The germline V gene has CDR1 LGHNA and CDR2 YSLEER. Trimming at V came to 3 bases and at J to 1 base, leaving 6 bases not matched to a gene. CDR3 length: 17 amino acids. The DNA of the CDR3 is TGCGCCAGCAGCCACGGGACAGGGGGCTCAGGGAACACTGAAGCTTTCTTT. As protein: CASSHGTGGSGNTEAFF.

The rearrangement joins TRBV27 to TRBJ2-7; 8 bases match TRBD1. There are 13 residues in the CDR3. J gave up 4 bases and V 4 bases, and 3 bases lay outside the gene matches. Germline CDR1 is MNHEY and CDR2 is SMNVEV (reference sequence). The DNA of the CDR3 is TGTGCCAGCAGTTCGTACAGGGGGTACGAGCAGTACTTC. The encoded protein is CASSSYRGYEQYF.

The chain combines TRBV28 with TRBJ2-7; TRBD1 matches at 8 bases. V dropped 3 bases and J dropped 2; count of bases not matched to a gene: 6. Germline values: CDR1 MDHEN, CDR2 SYDVKM. The CDR3 has 15 amino acids. CDR3 nucleotide sequence: TGTGCCAGCAGTTTTCGGGGACAGGCCACCTACGAGCAGTACTTC. Translating gives CASSFRGQATYEQYF.

The chain carries TRBV6-6 and TRBJ1-4; tentative D call: TRBD1 (6 bases). This CDR3 is built from 16 residues. V lost 2 bases, J lost 2 bases, and 12 bases lay in between. CDR1 is MNHNY, CDR2 SVGAGI, per germline (reference sequence). CDR3 loop: CASSYVWGGTNEKLFF. CDR3 nucleotide sequence: TGTGCCAGCAGTTACGTGTGGGGGGGCACTAATGAAAAACTGTTTTTT.

This clone was counted a few times. The chain carries TRBV3-1 (or the pseudogene TRBV3-2) and TRBJ1-2; TRBD1 matches 8 bases. Germline CDR1 reads LGHDT; CDR2 reads YNNKEL (reference sequence). Unmatched junction bases numbered 12, after V lost 4 bases and J lost 8 bases. The CDR3 has 15 residues. The DNA of the CDR3 is TGTGCCAGCAGCCGAGAGTACAGGGGGGCGCTCGGCTACACCTTC. Its translation: CASSREYRGALGYTF.

The gene calls are TRBV15 and TRBJ1-3, with D perhaps matching TRBD1 (6 bases). The CDR3 is 17 residues long. In germline, CDR1 is LNHNV, CDR2 YYDKDF (reference sequence). Trimming took off 0 bases at V and 0 bases at J, with 12 bases between the two ends. The CDR3: CATSRDRGAVSGNTIYF. The CDR3 DNA reads as TGTGCCACCAGCAGAGATCGGGGGGCTGTCTCTGGAAACACCATATATTTT.

The V gene is TRBV2, the J gene TRBJ1-6; the D gene is possibly TRBD1 (5 bases). This CDR3 is 13 amino acids long. In germline, CDR1 is SNHLY, CDR2 FYNNEI. Trimming stripped 6 bases from V and 6 bases from J, with 9 bases between. The CDR3 coding sequence is TGTGCCAGCAGGGGGACTGGTAATTCACCCCTCCACTTT. Translated, it gives CASRGTGNSPLHF.

The chain recombines TRBV9 with TRBJ1-6; D may be TRBD1 (5 bases). The germline CDR1 and CDR2 sequences are SGDLS and YYNGEE. Trimming took off 0 bases at V and 10 bases at J, with 20 bases between the two ends. This CDR3 region has 17 residues. The CDR3 reads CASSVEGPGPGGSPLHF. The CDR3 coding sequence is TGTGCCAGCAGCGTAGAAGGCCCAGGGCCGGGGGGATCACCCCTCCACTTT.

The rearrangement links TRBV11-1 to TRBJ2-1; TRBD2 might be the D (5 bases). Looked up from germline, CDR1 is SGHAT and CDR2 is FQDESV (reference sequence). This CDR3 has 12 amino acids. V lost 5 bases to trimming and J lost 8 bases, with 10 bases between them. The CDR3 region has the DNA TGTGCCAGCAGCCCCGGGCGGGATGAGCAGTTCTTC. It codes for CASSPGRDEQFF.

The chain recombines TRBV10-2 with TRBJ1-1; possibly TRBD1 for D (5 bases). This CDR3 is 14 amino acids long. In germline, CDR1 is WSHSY, CDR2 SAAADI. The V gene lost 3 bases and the J gene lost 5 bases, with 13 bases spanning the gap. The CDR3 region is CASSERGVRTEAFF. DNA for the CDR3: TGCGCCAGCAGTGAACGGGGGGTAAGGACTGAAGCTTTCTTT.

The chain employs TRBV12-5 and TRBJ2-2, with TRBD2 matching over 7 bases. CDR3 length: 13 residues. Losses at the gene ends were 7 bases for V and 3 bases for J; bases not matched to a gene: 2. Germline CDR1 is LGHNT and CDR2 is FRNRAP. CDR3 sequence reads: CASARGDTGELFF. The CDR3 DNA reads as TGTGCTAGTGCCCGGGGGGACACCGGGGAGCTGTTTTTT.

This chain joins TRBV2 and TRBJ1-5; a possible D gene is TRBD1 (5 bases). Per the germline V gene, CDR1 is SNHLY and CDR2 is FYNNEI. The V end was cut by 7 bases, the J end by 2 bases, with 9 bases between. The CDR3 spans 13 residues. The DNA for the CDR3 is TGTGCCAGCACCTTAGGGGGCAATCAGCCCCAGCATTTT. Protein: CASTLGGNQPQHF.

CDR3: CASSRTGTGTYEQYF. CDR3 DNA: TGTGCCAGCAGCCGAACCGGGACAGGAACCTACGAGCAGTACTTC. The genes are TRBV5-6 and TRBJ2-7, with 8 bases identical to TRBD1. J lost 2 bases, V lost 4 bases, and 8 bases had no gene match. The CDR3 loop spans 15 amino acids. Looked up from germline, CDR1 is SGHDT and CDR2 is YYEEEE.